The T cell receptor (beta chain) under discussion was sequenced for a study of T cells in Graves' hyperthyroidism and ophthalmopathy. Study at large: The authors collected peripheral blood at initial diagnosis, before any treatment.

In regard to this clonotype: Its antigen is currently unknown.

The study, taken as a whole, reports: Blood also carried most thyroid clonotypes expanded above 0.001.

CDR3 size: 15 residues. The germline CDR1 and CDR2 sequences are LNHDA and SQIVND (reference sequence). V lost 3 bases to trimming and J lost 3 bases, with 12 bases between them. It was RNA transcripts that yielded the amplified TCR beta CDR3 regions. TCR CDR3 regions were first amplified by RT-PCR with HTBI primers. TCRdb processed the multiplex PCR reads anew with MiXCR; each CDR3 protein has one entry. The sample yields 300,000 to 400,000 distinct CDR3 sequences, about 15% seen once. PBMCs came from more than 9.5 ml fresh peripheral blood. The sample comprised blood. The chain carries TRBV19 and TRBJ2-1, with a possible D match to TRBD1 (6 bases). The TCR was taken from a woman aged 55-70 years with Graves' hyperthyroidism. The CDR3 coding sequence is TGTGCCAGTAGTATTGGGCCAGGGGTCTACAATGAGCAGTTCTTC. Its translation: CASSIGPGVYNEQFF.